The 16 T cell receptor beta chains below all came from one sample that was sequenced in a study of tumor and adjacent non-tumor tissue in lung cancer. TCRbeta libraries were built with three rounds of nested PCR, modified from ARM-PCR. TCRdb called the multiplex PCR reads again in MiXCR, with one record for every CDR3 protein. Of about 75,000 distinct CDR3 sequences listed, roughly 80% are singletons. This sample's RNA came from whole unsorted tissue. Sample: lung tumor tissue. The origin of the receptors is a woman between 50 and 59 years old with non-small cell lung cancer.

The chain couples TRBV12-3 or TRBV12-4 to TRBJ1-3; D ambiguous. The CDR3 has 14 amino acids. CDR3 sequence: CDSGPSASRNTIYF. The CDR3 DNA follows: TGTGACAGTGGGCCCTCGGCCTCCCGAAACACCATATATTTT.

The chain joins TRBV7-9 to TRBJ2-7, with 10 bases that match TRBD2. Germline V gene data show CDR1 as SEHNR and CDR2 as FQNEAQ (reference sequence). The CDR3 is 20 amino acids. Germline trimming cut 5 bases from V and 4 bases from J; bases unmatched to any gene: 23. CDR3 residues: CASSPSITSSGRVSPYEQYF. For the CDR3, the DNA is TGTGCCAGCAGCCCTTCAATAACGAGCAGCGGGAGGGTGAGCCCATACGAGCAGTACTTC. Variable domain in full (rest from reference TRBV7-9 and TRBJ2-7): DTGVSQNPRHKITKRGQNVTFRCDPISEHNRLYWYRQTLGQGPEFLTYFQNEAQLEKSRLLSDRFSAERPKGSFSTLEIQRTEQGDSAMYLCASSPSITSSGRVSPYEQYFGPGTRLTVT.

Notes on this clonotype: A read error may produce the germline difference seen at one junction end. The chain joins TRBV4-1 to TRBJ2-2; tentatively, D is TRBD1 or TRBD2 (5 bases each). Germline loops: CDR1 MGHRA, CDR2 YSYEKL. CDR3 length: 13 amino acids. Written as DNA, the CDR3 is TGCGCCACCACCTGGGGGAGCATCGGGGAGCTATTTTTT. This sequence encodes CATTWGSIGELFF.

This clonotype occurred many times. V usage is TRBV30 and J usage is TRBJ2-5; no clear D. Looked up from germline, CDR1 is GTSNPN and CDR2 is SVGIG (reference sequence). There are 10 residues in the CDR3. The V end lost 3 bases, the J end lost 5 bases, and 4 bases lay between the germline ends. CDR3 nucleotides: TGTGCCTGGAGAGATGAGACCCAGTACTTC. Translating it yields CAWRDETQYF.

Turning to this clonotype: A much larger clone lies a single base off, so this may be a read error. The J gene is TRBJ2-5, the V gene TRBV12-3 or TRBV12-4; tentatively, D is TRBD2 (5 bases). This CDR3 is built from 13 residues. CDR3 nucleotide sequence: TGTGCCAGCAGTTTAAGGCCCGGGGAGACCAAGTACTTC. It yields the protein CASSLRPGETKYF.

As regards this clonotype: A much larger clonotype is one base distant, so this may be a read error. The rearrangement links TRBV7-2 to TRBJ1-6, with D possibly being TRBD1 (6 bases). The CDR3 sequence is 15 residues long. Germline V gene sequence: CDR1 SGHTA, CDR2 FQGNSA. The CDR3 bases are TGTGTCAGCAGCTCACAGGGAGCAGAGATTTCACCCCTCCACTTT. This translates into CVSSSQGAEISPLHF.

Regarding this clonotype: The CDR3 does not end in the conserved phenylalanine or tryptophan, so this is likely a read error. The chain joins TRBV11-2 to TRBJ2-7, with TRBD1 matching over 8 bases. The CDR3 has 15 residues. Germline loops: CDR1 SGHAT, CDR2 FQNNGV. Written as DNA, the CDR3 is TGTGCTAGCAGCACCTGGACAGGGCGCACCTACGAGCAGTACTCC. This encodes CASSTWTGRTYEQYS.

The chain combines TRBV6-4 with TRBJ2-3; 8 bases line up with TRBD2. Per germline, CDR1 MRHNA and CDR2 SNTAGT. The trim removed 4 bases at V and 1 base at J, leaving 4 bases unmatched. The CDR3 spans 15 residues. The CDR3 is CASSVGRAGTDTQYF. The DNA of the CDR3 is TGTGCCAGCAGTGTCGGGAGGGCCGGCACAGATACGCAGTATTTT.

This clonotype was counted ten times or more. The chain recombines TRBV10-3 with TRBJ2-1; D unclear. This CDR3 contains 14 residues. The germline gives CDR1 ENHRY, CDR2 SYGVKD. V lost 2 bases, J lost 4 bases, and 9 bases lay in between. CDR3 nucleotides: TGTGCCATCAGTGAGGGCCTATATTACAATGAGCAGTTCTTC. Translating gives CAISEGLYYNEQFF.

The genes are TRBV6-2 or TRBV6-3 and TRBJ2-7; 9 nucleotides agree with TRBD2. The V segment lost 3 bases and the J segment 6 bases; nucleotides outside the gene matches: 9. The germline gives CDR1 MNHEY, CDR2 SVGEGT. The CDR3 sequence is 15 residues long. The CDR3 region has the DNA TGTGCCAGCAGTTATGGGACTAGCAGGTCACCCGAGCAGTACTTC. This sequence encodes CASSYGTSRSPEQYF.

In this sample, this clonotype turned up a few times. A much larger clonotype is one base distant, so this may be a read error. The CDR3 coding sequence is TGTGCCAGCAGCCATGGACATAACTCCTACAATGAGCAGTTCTTC. Its translation: CASSHGHNSYNEQFF. The V and J genes are TRBV11-2 and TRBJ2-1, with D possibly matching TRBD1 (5 bases). The ends were cut back, 5 bases at V and 0 bases at J, with 11 bases in the middle. There are 15 residues in the CDR3. Germline V gene sequence: CDR1 SGHAT, CDR2 FQNNGV.

This clonotype was observed at least ten times. The CDR3 here is CASKQGGANTGELFF. CDR3 in DNA: TGTGCCAGCAAACAAGGAGGGGCGAACACCGGGGAGCTGTTTTTT. J is TRBJ2-2 and V is TRBV5-4, with a possible D match to TRBD2 (6 bases). Germline CDR1 and CDR2: SGHNT and YYREEE (reference sequence). The CDR3 sequence is 15 residues long. V lost 6 bases, J lost 0 bases, and 12 bases lay in between. The entire variable domain, with the rest obtained from reference TRBV5-4 and TRBJ2-2, is as follows: ETGVTQSPTHLIKTRGQQVTLRCSSQSGHNTVSWYQQALGQGPQFIFQYYREEENGRGNFPPRFSGLQFPNYSSELNVNALELDDSALYLCASKQGGANTGELFFGEGSRLTVL.

This chain uses TRBV20-1 with TRBJ2-6; 10 bases match TRBD1. Germline V gene data show CDR1 as DFQATT and CDR2 as SNEGSKA (reference sequence). CDR3 length: 17 amino acids. The V gene end was trimmed by 3 bases and the J gene end by 13 bases; junction bases not matched to a gene: 18. In DNA, the CDR3 is TGCAGTGCTAGTGGGACAGGGGTGGTGAATGGGGGCAATGTCCTGACTTTC. Translating it yields CSASGTGVVNGGNVLTF.

This clonotype was recorded at least ten times. The rearrangement uses TRBV5-1 and TRBJ1-5; D perhaps matches TRBD1 (5 bases). The CDR3 runs 14 residues. Germline V gene lookup returns CDR1 SGHRS and CDR2 YFSETQ. The V end was cut by 2 bases, the J end by 1 base, with 7 bases between. In DNA form, the CDR3 reads TGCGCCAGCAGCTTTGGGGGAAGCAATCAGCCCCAGCATTTT. Encoded protein: CASSFGGSNQPQHF. The whole variable domain, filled in from reference TRBV5-1 and TRBJ1-5, reads KAGVTQTPRYLIKTRGQQVTLSCSPISGHRSVSWYQQTPGQGLQFLFEYFSETQRNKGNFPGRFSGRQFSNSRSEMNVSTLELGDSALYLCASSFGGSNQPQHFGDGTRLSIL.

A note on this clonotype: The CDR3 does not close with the conserved phenylalanine or tryptophan, likely indicating a read error. The genes are TRBV6-6 and TRBJ2-3; either TRBD1 or TRBD2 may fit D (5 bases each). Trimming took 9 bases from V and 0 from J, leaving 13 bases between them. The CDR3 is 14 residues long. Per germline, CDR1 MNHNY and CDR2 SVGAGI (reference sequence). The CDR3: CASSPRESTDTQYY. The CDR3 DNA is TGTGCCAGTAGCCCCAGGGAGAGCACAGATACGCAGTATTAT.

Remarks on this clonotype: This may arise from a read error, as a much more abundant clone is one base away. J is TRBJ2-1 and V is TRBV15, with unresolved D. This CDR3 region has 12 residues. Germline CDR1 is LNHNV and CDR2 is YYDKDF (reference sequence). In nucleotides, the CDR3 is TGTGCCACCAGCAGAGATTCCGCTGAGCTGTTCTTC. Its translation: CATSRDSAELFF. The variable domain in full, with the rest retrieved from reference TRBV15 and TRBJ2-1, is DAMVIQNPRYQVTQFGKPVTLSCSQTLNHNVMYWYQQKSSQAPKLLFHYYDKDFNNEADTPDNFQSRRPNTSFCFLDIRSPGLGDTAMYLCATSRDSAELFFGPGTRLTVL.